This passage covers 32 T cell receptor beta chains from one sample sequenced in a study of T-cell memory formation after mild COVID-19. A single record per CDR3 protein comes from TCRdb applying MiXCR to the 5' RACE reads. The sample yields 390,000 or so distinct CDR3 sequences, approximately 15% seen once. Sample: PBMCs or a T cell subset sorted from them (not recorded which). These receptors originate from a young man who had mild COVID-19 (a few samples of this study predate the infection). Cell type and time point are not known.

This clonotype has more than one count but fewer than ten. The chain links TRBV5-1 to TRBJ2-1; D gene unclear. The CDR3 is made up of 14 amino acids. Germline loops: CDR1 SGHRS, CDR2 YFSETQ. With 4 bases removed from V and 2 bases from J, the gap between germline ends came to 10 bases. CDR3 sequence: CASSRAAPYNEQFF. CDR3 DNA: TGCGCCAGCAGCCGTGCCGCCCCCTACAATGAGCAGTTCTTC.

This clonotype was observed a few times. The rearrangement uses TRBV20-1 and TRBJ1-5; no reliable D call. Trimming cost V 1 base and J 0 bases, with 19 bases left between them. Per germline, CDR1 DFQATT and CDR2 SNEGSKA (reference sequence). The CDR3 is 18 residues long. CDR3 DNA: TGCAGTGCTAGAGCTCCCCCCTCTTCCCTTTATAGCAATCAGCCCCAGCATTTT. This sequence encodes CSARAPPSSLYSNQPQHF.

This clonotype was seen a few times. The rearrangement joins TRBV10-2 to TRBJ1-2; D is undetermined. Trimming left V 6 bases short and J 8 bases short, with 10 bases between. Per germline, CDR1 WSHSY and CDR2 SAAADI. This CDR3 is built from 11 residues. Written as DNA, the CDR3 is TGCGCCAGCAGAGATGGGGAGGGCTACACCTTC. Translating gives CASRDGEGYTF.

This clonotype turned up a few times. The rearrangement joins TRBV7-9 to TRBJ2-1; weak D call: TRBD1 (5 bases). Germline loops: CDR1 SEHNR, CDR2 FQNEAQ (reference sequence). V was cut by 8 bases and J by 6 bases, with 14 bases left in between. The CDR3 spans 13 residues. CDR3 region: CASEDSTSNEQFF. Here the CDR3 DNA reads TGTGCCAGCGAAGACAGTACCAGCAATGAGCAGTTCTTC.

This clonotype was detected only a few times. The chain links TRBV27 to TRBJ1-1; D is ambiguous. Trimming left V 5 bases short and J 0 bases short, with 10 bases between. Germline V lookup: CDR1 MNHEY, CDR2 SMNVEV (reference sequence). CDR3 length: 14 amino acids. Written as DNA, the CDR3 is TGTGCCAGCAGTCGATCTACGCTGAACACTGAAGCTTTCTTT. Its translation: CASSRSTLNTEAFF.

The chain joins TRBV25-1 to TRBJ1-6; no clear D gene. The CDR3 consists of 16 residues. V was pared by 1 base and J by 2 bases, with 9 bases between. From germline, CDR1 is MGHDK and CDR2 SYGVNS. The CDR3 region is CASSESAGAYNSPLHF. CDR3 bases: TGTGCCAGCAGTGAATCGGCGGGTGCCTATAATTCACCCCTCCACTTT. The variable domain in full, with the rest retrieved from reference TRBV25-1 and TRBJ1-6, is EADIYQTPRYLVIGTGKKITLECSQTMGHDKMYWYQQDPGMELHLIHYSYGVNSTEKGDLSSESTVSRIRTEHFPLTLESARPSHTSQYLCASSESAGAYNSPLHFGNGTRLTVT.

A few counts support this clonotype. The rearrangement links TRBV11-2 to TRBJ1-1; D remains unclear. The length of the CDR3 is 14 residues. Germline V lookup: CDR1 SGHAT, CDR2 FQNNGV. V was pared by 4 bases and J by 0 bases, with 9 bases between. The CDR3 DNA reads TGTGCCAGCAGCTCAGAGACAATGAACACTGAAGCTTTCTTT. Its translation is CASSSETMNTEAFF.

V usage is TRBV5-1 and J usage is TRBJ2-3, with 7 bases lining up with TRBD2. Germline V gene lookup returns CDR1 SGHRS and CDR2 YFSETQ. The CDR3 consists of 16 residues. Trimming took 2 bases from V and 6 from J; bases not matched to a gene: 12. CDR3 protein: CASSFGAGPSWDTQYF. CDR3 in DNA: TGCGCCAGCAGCTTTGGAGCGGGGCCTTCCTGGGATACGCAGTATTTT.

This clonotype was seen repeatedly, ten times or more. This chain joins TRBV6-6 and TRBJ2-3, with TRBD1 matching over 9 bases. Germline CDR1 reads MNHNY; CDR2 reads SVGAGI (reference sequence). This CDR3 is built from 12 residues. The J segment lost 14 bases and the V segment lost 6 bases, leaving 9 bases of the junction unmatched. As DNA, the CDR3 is TGTGCCAGCAGGTCCCTGGGGACAGGGACGTATTTT. Its protein product is CASRSLGTGTYF.

This clonotype was seen a few times. CDR3 protein: CASSSPGADTQYF. CDR3 in DNA: TGTGCCAGCAGTTCGCCAGGGGCAGATACGCAGTATTTT. The chain joins TRBV6-5 to TRBJ2-3, with D perhaps matching TRBD1 (6 bases). The CDR3 covers 13 residues. The V end lost 4 bases, the J end lost 4 bases, and 9 bases lay between the germline ends. CDR1 and CDR2 (germline): MNHEY, SVGAGI.

This clonotype turned up a few times. The V call is TRBV10-3, the J call TRBJ1-2; D is perhaps TRBD1 (6 bases). This CDR3 has 12 amino acids. V lost 11 bases and J 8 bases, leaving 18 bases between the germline ends. CDR1 and CDR2 from the germline V gene are ENHRY and SYGVKD. Here the CDR3 DNA reads TGTGCCTCACGCCAGGGGTCTTTCGGCTACACCTTC. Its protein is CASRQGSFGYTF.

This clonotype was recorded many times. The chain joins TRBV6-4 to TRBJ1-1; D is perhaps TRBD1 (5 bases). Trimming left V 7 bases short and J 6 bases short, with 21 bases between. CDR1 is MRHNA, CDR2 SNTAGT, per germline. The CDR3 totals 15 residues. CDR3 DNA: TGTGCCAGCAAAGCACAGGAGGAAGGGGCCGCTGAAGCTTTCTTT. This gives the protein CASKAQEEGAAEAFF.

The CDR3 is CACSAGLSSYEQYV. The CDR3 bases are TGCGCCTGCTCTGCGGGGCTCTCGTCCTACGAGCAGTACGTC. The gene calls are TRBV28 and TRBJ2-7; possibly TRBD2 for D (6 bases). Germline CDR1 reads MDHEN; CDR2 reads SYDVKM. This CDR3 has 14 amino acids.

This clonotype was observed a handful of times. The chain employs TRBV7-2 and TRBJ2-5, with 11 nucleotides matching TRBD2. The CDR3 covers 16 residues. In germline, CDR1 is SGHTA, CDR2 FQGNSA. The V gene end was trimmed by 1 base and the J gene end by 3 bases; junction bases not matched to a gene: 4. The CDR3 coding sequence is TGTGCCAGCAGCTTAGGCCCGGGACTAGCGGAAGAGACCCAGTACTTC. It encodes CASSLGPGLAEETQYF. Combining the CDR3 with reference TRBV7-2 and TRBJ2-5 gives the whole variable domain GAGVSQSPSNKVTEKGKDVELRCDPISGHTALYWYRQSLGQGLEFLIYFQGNSAPDKSGLPSDRFSAERTGGSVSTLTIQRTQQEDSAVYLCASSLGPGLAEETQYFGPGTRLLVL.

This clonotype was picked up a small number of times. The chain uses TRBV6-2 or TRBV6-3 and TRBJ1-1; D possibly corresponds to TRBD1 (6 bases). The germline V gene encodes CDR1 MNHEY and CDR2 SVGEGT. V was cut by 5 bases and J by 10 bases, with 14 bases left in between. The CDR3 has 12 residues. The CDR3 DNA sequence: TGTGCCAGCAGTATCGAGTGGGGGCGAGCTTTCTTT. Its translation: CASSIEWGRAFF.

This clonotype turned up a few times. This CDR3 reads CASSQGVGWQDTQYF. For the CDR3, the DNA is TGTGCCAGCAGCCAAGGAGTGGGGTGGCAAGATACGCAGTATTTT. The chain links TRBV3-1 to TRBJ2-3; D gene ambiguous. Germline V lookup: CDR1 LGHDT, CDR2 YNNKEL (reference sequence). Trimming removed 1 base from V and 5 bases from J, with 13 bases in between. There are 15 residues in the CDR3.

This clonotype has just a few counts. The chain links TRBV7-2 to TRBJ2-7; D may correspond to TRBD1 or TRBD2 (5 bases each). Deletions cut 2 bases from V and 2 bases from J, with 16 bases between. Germline values: CDR1 SGHTA, CDR2 FQGNSA. The CDR3 is 16 amino acids. In DNA, the CDR3 is TGTGCCAGCAGCTTAATCTGGGGGACGGGCCCCTACGAGCAGTACTTC. This codes for CASSLIWGTGPYEQYF.

A few counts support this clonotype. V usage is TRBV12-3 or TRBV12-4 and J usage is TRBJ1-3; D remains ambiguous. This CDR3 is 13 amino acids long. Trimming left V 7 bases short and J 0 bases short, with 7 bases between. CDR3 sequence reads: CASTFLSGNTIYF. The CDR3 DNA is TGTGCCAGCACCTTCCTCTCTGGAAACACCATATATTTT.

This clonotype was seen many times. The chain links TRBV12-3 or TRBV12-4 to TRBJ2-5, with D unclear. V was clipped by 4 bases and J by 1 base, with 4 bases between them. The CDR3 sequence is 12 residues long. This CDR3 is CASSSIQETQYF. CDR3 bases: TGTGCCAGCAGTTCGATCCAAGAGACCCAGTACTTC.

This clonotype was detected a few times. This chain links TRBV7-6 with TRBJ2-6, with D uncertain. CDR3 length: 16 amino acids. V was cut by 4 bases and J by 0 bases, with 10 bases left in between. Germline CDR1 reads SGHVS; CDR2 reads FNYEAQ. CDR3 coding DNA: TGTGCCAGCAGCTCTAGGGCCCTCTCTGGGGCCAACGTCCTGACTTTC. Amino acid sequence: CASSSRALSGANVLTF.

The chain employs TRBV5-1 and TRBJ2-2; maybe TRBD1 (5 bases). V lost 4 bases to trimming and J lost 5 bases, with 15 bases between them. Germline loops: CDR1 SGHRS, CDR2 YFSETQ. This CDR3 is 15 amino acids long. As DNA, the CDR3 is TGCGCCAGCAGCCGCCGGACAAGTACTACCGGGGAGCTGTTTTTT. This encodes CASSRRTSTTGELFF. Combining the CDR3 with reference TRBV5-1 and TRBJ2-2 gives the whole variable domain KAGVTQTPRYLIKTRGQQVTLSCSPISGHRSVSWYQQTPGQGLQFLFEYFSETQRNKGNFPGRFSGRQFSNSRSEMNVSTLELGDSALYLCASSRRTSTTGELFFGEGSRLTVL.

In this sample, this clonotype turned up a few times. The chain carries TRBV19 and TRBJ1-1; a weak D match, TRBD1 (6 bases). V was clipped by 4 bases and J by 0 bases, with 12 bases between them. In germline, CDR1 is LNHDA, CDR2 SQIVND (reference sequence). This CDR3 is built from 15 residues. The CDR3 reads CASSTAGALNTEAFF. The CDR3 DNA reads as TGTGCCAGTAGTACTGCAGGGGCCTTGAACACTGAAGCTTTCTTT.

The chain carries TRBV5-5 and TRBJ2-6; 8 positions match TRBD1. Unmatched junction bases numbered 9, after V lost 0 bases and J lost 1 base. CDR3 length: 19 amino acids. Germline assignment: CDR1 SGHKS and CDR2 YYEKEE (reference sequence). The DNA for the CDR3 is TGTGCCAGCAGCTTGGCCCGCGGACAGGGTTTGTCTGGGGCCAACGTCCTGACTTTC. This gives the protein CASSLARGQGLSGANVLTF.

This clonotype has more than one count but fewer than ten. The rearrangement joins TRBV29-1 to TRBJ2-1; TRBD2 is a possible D gene (6 bases). This CDR3 spans 14 amino acids. V shed 2 bases and J shed 3 bases, with 11 bases lying between them. CDR1 and CDR2 (germline): SQVTM, ANQGSEA. The chain's CDR3 is CSVELAAIYNEQFF. The CDR3 nucleotides read TGCAGCGTTGAATTAGCGGCAATCTACAATGAGCAGTTCTTC.

This clonotype showed up just a few times. The gene calls are TRBV14 and TRBJ2-1; D is possibly TRBD2 (6 bases). The V end was cut by 3 bases, the J end by 7 bases, with 16 bases between. CDR3 length: 15 residues. The V gene's germline CDR1 is SGHDN and CDR2 FVKESK. In DNA form, the CDR3 reads TGTGCCAGCAGCCAGACTCGGGGGAATAAGAATGAGCAGTTCTTC. Residues: CASSQTRGNKNEQFF.

This chain connects TRBV20-1 to TRBJ2-7; D assignment may be TRBD1 or TRBD2 (5 bases each). This CDR3 comprises 13 residues. CDR1 is DFQATT and CDR2 is SNEGSKA in the germline V gene (reference sequence). The CDR3 sequence is CSARAGSSYEQCV. The CDR3 DNA reads as TGCAGTGCTAGGGCAGGGAGCTCCTACGAGCAGTGCGTC.

This clonotype was detected a few times. The chain links TRBV5-1 to TRBJ2-5; 10 bases map to TRBD1. Trimming cost V 9 bases and J 4 bases; bases outside gene matches: 3. The CDR3 extends over 12 amino acids. Germline CDR1 reads SGHRS; CDR2 reads YFSETQ. CDR3 loop: CATRDRGETQYF. Written as DNA, the CDR3 is TGCGCCACTCGGGACAGGGGAGAGACCCAGTACTTC. The whole variable domain, remainder taken from reference TRBV5-1 and TRBJ2-5, is KAGVTQTPRYLIKTRGQQVTLSCSPISGHRSVSWYQQTPGQGLQFLFEYFSETQRNKGNFPGRFSGRQFSNSRSEMNVSTLELGDSALYLCATRDRGETQYFGPGTRLLVL.

The chain couples TRBV24-1 to TRBJ2-2; 7 bases are a match to TRBD2. CDR3 length: 12 amino acids. Germline trimming cut 9 bases from V and 3 bases from J; bases unmatched to any gene: 0. CDR1 and CDR2 from the germline V gene are KGHDR and SFDVKD. CDR3 nucleotide sequence: TGTGCCACCGGGGGGGACACCGGGGAGCTGTTTTTT. This gives the protein CATGGDTGELFF.

The chain is built from TRBV10-1 and TRBJ2-5, with D perhaps matching TRBD1 (6 bases). Germline CDR1 WNHNN, CDR2 SYGVQD (reference sequence). The CDR3 totals 14 residues. V lost 0 bases and J lost 5, with 10 bases in between. CDR3: CASSESRGWETQYF. Here the CDR3 DNA reads TGCGCCAGCAGTGAGTCGAGGGGGTGGGAGACCCAGTACTTC.

The V gene is TRBV4-1, the J gene TRBJ2-2; 12 bases match TRBD2. The CDR3 is 18 amino acids. Germline V gives CDR1 MGHRA, CDR2 YSYEKL. With V trimmed by 0 bases and J by 2 bases, 4 bases remained unmatched. For the CDR3, the DNA is TGCGCCAGCAGCCAAGATACTAGCGGGGGGTACAACACCGGGGAGCTGTTTTTT. Its protein product is CASSQDTSGGYNTGELFF.

The chain links TRBV28 to TRBJ2-7; D unresolved. V lost 7 bases to trimming and J lost 3 bases, with 16 bases between them. The CDR3 contains 14 residues. CDR1 and CDR2 from the germline V gene are MDHEN and SYDVKM. CDR3 sequence: CASTTSRTNYEQYV. In DNA, the CDR3 is TGTGCCAGCACCACATCCAGGACCAACTACGAGCAGTACGTC.

This clonotype was seen only a few times. The chain uses TRBV5-5 and TRBJ2-3; TRBD2 matches 10 bases. Losses at the gene ends were 6 bases for V and 7 bases for J; bases not matched to a gene: 23. Germline-derived CDR1 and CDR2 are SGHKS and YYEKEE (reference sequence). The CDR3 has 19 residues. In DNA form, the CDR3 reads TGTGCCAGCAACCACGAATGGTCTAGCGGGGGCCGAGGGCGTAATACGCAGTATTTT. Protein sequence: CASNHEWSSGGRGRNTQYF.